Shown below are 25 T cell receptor beta chains from a single sample sequenced in a study of T cells in Graves' hyperthyroidism and ophthalmopathy. Amplified regions were TCR beta CDR3 sequences from RNA transcripts. HTBI primers were the set used in a first-round RT-PCR of the TCR CDR3. Using its own MiXCR run on the multiplex PCR reads, TCRdb lists one record per CDR3 protein. The sample gives approximately 590,000 distinct CDR3 sequences, more than 45% of which show up once; about 8.2% is in the top ten. Specimen: peripheral blood or thyroid tissue (not recorded which). These receptors came from a woman in her late teens or twenties with Graves' hyperthyroidism.

This clonotype was recorded at least ten times. The chain employs TRBV24-1 and TRBJ1-3; D might be TRBD1 (5 bases). This CDR3 has 15 amino acids. V dropped 4 bases and J dropped 1 base, with 10 bases sitting between them. From germline, CDR1 is KGHDR and CDR2 SFDVKD. The CDR3 reads CATSDQGESGNTIYF. The CDR3 DNA is TGTGCCACCAGTGACCAAGGGGAATCTGGAAACACCATATATTTT.

Only a few counts were recorded for this clonotype. The chain recombines TRBV5-1 with TRBJ2-7, with D unclear. Germline V CDR1 and CDR2: SGHRS, YFSETQ. This CDR3 has 14 amino acids. Trimming removed 6 bases at V and 2 bases at J, with 15 bases between. This CDR3 reads CASNTSSKAYEQYF. For the CDR3, the DNA is TGCGCCAGCAACACCTCATCTAAGGCCTACGAGCAGTACTTC.

The J gene is TRBJ1-2, the V gene TRBV7-2; D gene unclear. Trimming took off 2 bases at V and 2 bases at J, with 12 bases between the two ends. Per the germline V gene, CDR1 is SGHTA and CDR2 is FQGNSA. CDR3 length: 15 residues. CDR3 DNA: TGTGCCAGCAGCTTAAGCCAGGTCAACAACTATGGCTACACCTTC. Amino acid sequence: CASSLSQVNNYGYTF.

To note about this clonotype: Compared with germline, one end of the junction differs, possibly owing to a read error. This chain connects TRBV10-3 to TRBJ2-7; no clear D gene. Germline V gene data show CDR1 as ENHRY and CDR2 as SYGVKD. CDR3 size: 14 residues. CDR3 in DNA: TGTGCCATCAGTGGGTCGGCCGAATCCTACGGGCAGTACTTC. This encodes CAISGSAESYGQYF.

On this clonotype itself: This may be a read error, as it is one base from a much larger clone. The V call is TRBV7-2, the J call TRBJ1-6; D is unclear. The germline V gene has CDR1 SGHTA and CDR2 FQGNSA. CDR3 length: 14 residues. In DNA, the CDR3 is TGTGCCAGCAGCCCTTGGCGCGCCTATTCACCCCTCAACTTT. Translated: CASSPWRAYSPLNF. Full variable domain (rest looked up from reference TRBV7-2 and TRBJ1-6): GAGVSQSPSNKVTEKGKDVELRCDPISGHTALYWYRQSLGQGLEFLIYFQGNSAPDKSGLPSDRFSAERTGGSVSTLTIQRTQQEDSAVYLCASSPWRAYSPLNFGNGTRLTVT.

The J gene is TRBJ2-5, the V gene TRBV3-1; the match to TRBD2 covers 8 bases. The CDR3 length is 14 residues. The J segment lost 5 bases and the V segment lost 7 bases, leaving 9 bases of the junction unmatched. The germline CDR1 and CDR2 sequences are LGHDT and YNNKEL (reference sequence). DNA of the CDR3: TGTGCCAGCACCCCAGCGGGAGTTTCGGAGACCCAGTACTTC. Encoded protein: CASTPAGVSETQYF.

This clonotype has only one observation. The chain recombines TRBV7-2 with TRBJ1-5; 7 bases agree with TRBD1. V lost 4 bases, J lost 2 bases, and 5 bases stayed unmatched. The CDR3 is made up of 15 amino acids. Germline V gene lookup returns CDR1 SGHTA and CDR2 FQGNSA. The CDR3 bases are TGTGCCAGCAGCTCTCACAGGGGCGGCAATCAGCCCCAGCATTTT. Translating gives CASSSHRGGNQPQHF.

This clonotype was counted between two and nine times. V gene TRBV2 combines with J gene TRBJ2-5, with D maybe TRBD1 (5 bases). CDR3 size: 11 residues. Trimming pared 11 bases from V and 0 bases from J, leaving 7 bases between. Germline V CDR1 and CDR2: SNHLY, FYNNEI. CDR3 nucleotide sequence: TGTGCCGTAGGGGACCAAGAGACCCAGTACTTC. Translation gives CAVGDQETQYF.

Comment on this clonotype: A much larger clone differs from this one at a single base, so this may be a read error. This chain joins TRBV10-3 and TRBJ2-7; D not certain. V was trimmed by 6 bases and J by 7 bases, leaving 16 bases between them. The germline gives CDR1 ENHRY, CDR2 SYGVKD. This CDR3 is built from 13 residues. In nucleotides, the CDR3 is TGTGCCATCAGCCAATCACCATCGTGGGAGCAGTACTTC. It encodes CAISQSPSWEQYF.

For the CDR3, the DNA is TGTGCCAGCAGTTTGAGGGGGCCCGCTAACTATGGCTACACCTTC. Its protein is CASSLRGPANYGYTF. The V gene is TRBV7-8, the J gene TRBJ1-2, with TRBD1 identical over 7 bases. CDR3 length equals 15 residues. Trimming took 6 bases from V and 0 from J; bases not matched to a gene: 7. The germline V gene encodes CDR1 SGHVS and CDR2 FQNEAQ.

About this clonotype itself: A much larger clone is a single base away; this may be a read error. The chain uses TRBV7-3 and TRBJ1-1; D gene ambiguous. This CDR3 comprises 13 residues. Germline CDR1 is SGHTA and CDR2 is FQGTGA. The CDR3: CASNLASATEAFF. DNA for the CDR3: TGTGCCAGCAACTTAGCTTCAGCCACTGAAGCTTTCTTT.

This clonotype was picked up a small number of times. This sequence joins TRBV10-3 and TRBJ2-7; 7 bases are a match to TRBD1. The ends lost 1 base at V and 1 base at J; junction bases unmatched: 7. From germline, CDR1 is ENHRY and CDR2 SYGVKD. The CDR3 extends over 16 amino acids. CDR3 amino acids: CAISELGGIRSYEQYF. CDR3 in DNA: TGTGCCATCAGTGAGTTAGGGGGCATACGGTCCTACGAGCAGTACTTC.

The chain recombines TRBV29-1 with TRBJ2-7; 9 nucleotides agree with TRBD2. The trim removed 5 bases at V and 3 bases at J, leaving 2 bases unmatched. Germline-derived CDR1 and CDR2 are SQVTM and ANQGSEA. CDR3 size: 12 residues. As DNA, the CDR3 is TGCAGCGTTACGACTAGCGGCTACGAGCAGTACTTC. It translates to CSVTTSGYEQYF.

This clonotype was seen many times. The J gene is TRBJ1-1, the V gene TRBV29-1; a weak D match, TRBD1 (5 bases). Germline V gene sequence: CDR1 SQVTM, CDR2 ANQGSEA. V lost 4 bases, J lost 5 bases, and 11 bases lay in between. The CDR3 totals 12 residues. This CDR3 is CSVVGRGTEAFF. Written as DNA, the CDR3 is TGCAGCGTTGTTGGACGGGGGACTGAAGCTTTCTTT.

On this clonotype itself: An end of the junction differs from the germline gene, which may be a read error. The V gene is TRBV7-2, the J gene TRBJ2-7, with D uncertain. This CDR3 is 16 amino acids long. Per the germline V gene, CDR1 is SGHTA and CDR2 is FQGNSA. CDR3 DNA: TGCGCCAGCAGCCAAGCTCCGGAACACCCGTCCTACGAGCAGTACTTC. Residues: CASSQAPEHPSYEQYF.

This chain connects TRBV7-6 to TRBJ1-2, with a tentative D call TRBD1 (5 bases). Deletions cut 6 bases from V and 8 bases from J, with 19 bases between. The CDR3 is made up of 14 amino acids. Per the germline V gene, CDR1 is SGHVS and CDR2 is FNYEAQ. The CDR3 region is CASRALPGLAGYTF. In nucleotides, the CDR3 is TGTGCCAGCAGAGCCTTACCGGGACTAGCGGGCTACACCTTC.

The chain employs TRBV6-4 and TRBJ2-7; D perhaps matches TRBD1 (5 bases). The CDR3 extends over 13 amino acids. V lost 6 bases to trimming and J lost 5 bases, with 14 bases between them. The germline gives CDR1 MRHNA, CDR2 SNTAGT. As DNA, the CDR3 is TGTGCCAGCAGGACGGCAACCAGGGACGAGCAGTACTTC. Translation gives CASRTATRDEQYF.

This clonotype was detected ten times or more. This chain joins TRBV7-9 and TRBJ1-2, with a weak D call TRBD1 (5 bases). Between the trimmed V and J ends, which lost 6 bases and 6 bases, there was a span of 14 bases. CDR1 and CDR2 from the germline V gene are SEHNR and FQNEAQ (reference sequence). This CDR3 comprises 13 residues. The CDR3 nucleotides are TGTGCCAGCAGGCCACCGGACACCCATGGCTACACCTTC. Its protein is CASRPPDTHGYTF.

This clonotype showed up many times. This rearrangement joins TRBV10-3 to TRBJ2-6, with D perhaps matching TRBD1 (7 bases). The CDR3 consists of 18 residues. Per germline, CDR1 ENHRY and CDR2 SYGVKD. V lost 3 bases to trimming and J lost 2 bases, with 17 bases between them. The CDR3 protein is CAISDLVGGGAGANVLTF. The CDR3 DNA reads TGTGCCATCAGTGATCTCGTTGGAGGGGGCGCTGGGGCCAACGTCCTGACTTTC.

The sample holds many counts of this clonotype. The chain combines TRBV7-8 with TRBJ2-7; maybe TRBD2 (6 bases). V lost 5 bases and J lost 0, with 14 bases in between. CDR3 length: 15 residues. The germline gives CDR1 SGHVS, CDR2 FQNEAQ. CDR3 amino acids: CASSPGQRASYEQYF. CDR3 DNA sequence: TGTGCCAGCAGCCCAGGCCAGCGGGCCTCCTACGAGCAGTACTTC.

The chain carries TRBV19 and TRBJ1-2; TRBD1 aligns across 12 bases. CDR1 is LNHDA and CDR2 is SQIVND in the germline V gene (reference sequence). This CDR3 has 17 residues. The V segment lost 0 bases and the J segment 7 bases; nucleotides outside the gene matches: 9. In DNA, the CDR3 is TGTGCCAGTAGTATAGATCGGGACAGGGGGCGTTCAGGTGGCTACACCTTC. Its protein product is CASSIDRDRGRSGGYTF.

The chain recombines TRBV7-8 with TRBJ1-2; no clear D. Germline-derived CDR1 and CDR2 are SGHVS and FQNEAQ. This CDR3 spans 13 amino acids. Trimming removed 5 bases from V and 8 bases from J, with 15 bases in between. The CDR3, as DNA: TGTGCCAGCAGCCCGGGAAGGGCGGAGGGCTACACCTTC. Amino acid sequence: CASSPGRAEGYTF. The complete variable domain, with remaining parts taken from reference TRBV7-8 and TRBJ1-2, reads GAGVSQSPRYKVAKRGQDVALRCDPISGHVSLFWYQQALGQGPEFLTYFQNEAQLDKSGLPSDRFFAERPEGSVSTLKIQRTQQEDSAVYLCASSPGRAEGYTFGSGTRLTVV.

The chain uses TRBV5-6 and TRBJ1-5, with 7 bases fitting TRBD1. Germline loops: CDR1 SGHDT, CDR2 YYEEEE. CDR3 length equals 17 residues. The V and J ends lost 4 bases and 0 bases, in that order; junction bases with no gene match: 10. This chain's CDR3 is CASSHSRGVNSNQPQHF. CDR3 nucleotides: TGTGCCAGCAGCCACAGCAGGGGGGTTAATAGCAATCAGCCCCAGCATTTT. Looking up the rest from reference TRBV5-6 and TRBJ1-5 gives the full variable domain: DAGVTQSPTHLIKTRGQQVTLRCSPKSGHDTVSWYQQALGQGPQFIFQYYEEEERQRGNFPDRFSGHQFPNYSSELNVNALLLGDSALYLCASSHSRGVNSNQPQHFGDGTRLSIL.

The rearrangement uses TRBV25-1 and TRBJ1-6, with 7 bases lining up with TRBD1. This CDR3 is built from 16 residues. Losses at the gene ends were 6 bases for V and 4 bases for J; bases not matched to a gene: 9. From germline, CDR1 is MGHDK and CDR2 SYGVNS. CDR3 sequence: CASRERTGGYNSPLHF. In DNA form, the CDR3 reads TGTGCCAGCAGAGAAAGGACAGGCGGATATAATTCACCCCTCCACTTT.

The chain employs TRBV7-3 and TRBJ1-2; D is perhaps TRBD1 (6 bases). The germline V and J ends were trimmed by 5 bases and 8 bases, with 18 bases remaining between them. Per germline, CDR1 SGHTA and CDR2 FQGTGA. The CDR3 runs to 14 residues. This chain's CDR3 is CASSPMGGVGGYTF. In nucleotides, the CDR3 is TGTGCCAGCAGCCCCATGGGGGGCGTTGGGGGCTACACCTTC.